The sequence of this T cell receptor beta chain was determined in a study of shared clonotypes between healthy human individuals. Naive CD4+ cells were CD45RA-selected; the remaining cells were memory. Turning to this clone: What it recognizes is unknown.

Only in-frame clones appear in the TCRdb table, and some are missing; sequencing was by immunoSEQ multiplex PCR. The sample lists approximately 1.5 million clones; 98% were seen once. Study outcomes and limitations: Non-shared clonotypes had lower generation probabilities than clonotypes shared by all four sorted-subset donors.

This receptor was obtained from a man aged 25-40 years in good health. Sequenced: naive CD4+ T cells sorted from blood. The subset: CD45RA+ positively selected.

The CDR3 region has the DNA TGTGCCAGCAGCCAAACGGGGAGGAACACAGATACGCAGTATTTT. Protein sequence: CASSQTGRNTDTQYF. The rearrangement joins TRBV11-2 to TRBJ2-3, with D possibly being TRBD2 (6 bases). The germline gives CDR1 SGHAT, CDR2 FQNNGV. V was trimmed by 5 bases and J by 2 bases, leaving 14 bases between them. This CDR3 comprises 15 residues.